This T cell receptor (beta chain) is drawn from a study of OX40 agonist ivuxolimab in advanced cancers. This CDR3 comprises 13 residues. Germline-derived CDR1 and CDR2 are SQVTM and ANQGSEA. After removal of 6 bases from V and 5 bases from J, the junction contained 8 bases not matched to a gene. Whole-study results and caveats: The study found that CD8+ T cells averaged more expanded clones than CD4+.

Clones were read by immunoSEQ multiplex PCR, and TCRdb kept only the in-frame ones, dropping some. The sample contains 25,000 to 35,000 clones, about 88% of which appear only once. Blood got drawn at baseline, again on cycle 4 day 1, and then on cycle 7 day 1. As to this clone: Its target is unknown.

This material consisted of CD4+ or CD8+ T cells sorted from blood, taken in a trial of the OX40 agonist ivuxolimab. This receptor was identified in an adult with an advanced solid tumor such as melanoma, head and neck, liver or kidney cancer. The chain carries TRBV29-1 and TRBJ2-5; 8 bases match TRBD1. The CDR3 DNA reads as TGCAGCGTGGATAGACAGGGGAGGGAGACCCAGTACTTC. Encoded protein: CSVDRQGRETQYF.